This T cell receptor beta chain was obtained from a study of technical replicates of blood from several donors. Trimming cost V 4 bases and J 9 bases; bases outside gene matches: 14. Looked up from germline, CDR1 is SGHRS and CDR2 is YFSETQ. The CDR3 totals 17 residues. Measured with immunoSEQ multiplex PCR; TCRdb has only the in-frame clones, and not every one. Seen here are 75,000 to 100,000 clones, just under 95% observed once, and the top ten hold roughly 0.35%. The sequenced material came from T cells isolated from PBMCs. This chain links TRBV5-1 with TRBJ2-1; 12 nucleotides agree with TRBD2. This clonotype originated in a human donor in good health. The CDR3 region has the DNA TGCGCCAGCAGCGGGCGCGCTAGCGGGAGGGTGGCGAGTGAGCAGTTCTTC. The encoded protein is CASSGRASGRVASEQFF.